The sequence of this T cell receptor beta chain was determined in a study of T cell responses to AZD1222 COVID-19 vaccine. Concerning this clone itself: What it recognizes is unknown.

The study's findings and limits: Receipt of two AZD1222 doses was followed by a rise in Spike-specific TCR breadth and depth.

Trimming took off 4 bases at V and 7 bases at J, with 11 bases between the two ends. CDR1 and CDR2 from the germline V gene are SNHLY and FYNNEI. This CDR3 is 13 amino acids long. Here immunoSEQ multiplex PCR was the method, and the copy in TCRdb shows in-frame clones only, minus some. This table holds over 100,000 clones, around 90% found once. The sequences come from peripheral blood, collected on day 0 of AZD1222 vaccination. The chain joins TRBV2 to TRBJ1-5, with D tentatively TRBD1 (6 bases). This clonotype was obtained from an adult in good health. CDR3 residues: CASSAGEGQPQHF. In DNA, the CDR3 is TGTGCCAGCAGTGCAGGGGAGGGACAGCCCCAGCATTTT.